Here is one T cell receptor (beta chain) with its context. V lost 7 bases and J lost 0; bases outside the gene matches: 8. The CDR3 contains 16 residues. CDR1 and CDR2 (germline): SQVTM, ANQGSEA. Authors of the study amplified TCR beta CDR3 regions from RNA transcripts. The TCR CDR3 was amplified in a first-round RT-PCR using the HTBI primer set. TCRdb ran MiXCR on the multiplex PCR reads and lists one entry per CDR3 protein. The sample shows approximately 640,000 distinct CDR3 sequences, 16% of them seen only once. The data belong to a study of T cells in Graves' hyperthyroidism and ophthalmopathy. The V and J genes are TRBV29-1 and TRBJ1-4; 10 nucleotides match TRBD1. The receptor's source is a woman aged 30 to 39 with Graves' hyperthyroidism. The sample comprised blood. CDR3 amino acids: CSGKGGQGSTNEKLFF. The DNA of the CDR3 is TGCAGCGGCAAAGGGGGACAGGGGTCAACTAATGAAAAACTGTTTTTT.